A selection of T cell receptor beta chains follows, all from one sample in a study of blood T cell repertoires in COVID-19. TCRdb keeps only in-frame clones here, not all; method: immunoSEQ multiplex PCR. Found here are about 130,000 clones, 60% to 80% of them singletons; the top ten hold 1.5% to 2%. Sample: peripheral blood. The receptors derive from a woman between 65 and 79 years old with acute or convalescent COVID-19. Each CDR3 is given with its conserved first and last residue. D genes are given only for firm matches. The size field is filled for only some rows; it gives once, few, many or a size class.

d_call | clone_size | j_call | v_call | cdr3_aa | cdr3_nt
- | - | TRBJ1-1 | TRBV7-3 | CASSLIPGGTEAFF | TGTGCCAGCAGCTTAATCCCGGGGGGTACTGAAGCTTTCTTT
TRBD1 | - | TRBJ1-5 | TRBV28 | CAREDRANQPQHF | TGTGCCAGGGAGGACAGGGCCAATCAGCCCCAGCATTTT
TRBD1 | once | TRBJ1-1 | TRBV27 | CASSPGTEWTEAFF | TGTGCCAGCAGTCCCGGGACAGAATGGACTGAAGCTTTCTTT
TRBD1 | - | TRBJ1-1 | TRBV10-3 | CAIKDRDDTEAFF | TGTGCCATCAAGGACAGGGATGACACTGAAGCTTTCTTT
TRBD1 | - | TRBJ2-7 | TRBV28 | CASSISDRGWYEQYF | TGTGCCAGCAGTATCTCGGACAGGGGGTGGTACGAGCAGTACTTC
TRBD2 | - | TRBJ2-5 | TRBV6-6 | CASSYRRLAGAETQYF | TGTGCCAGCAGTTACCGTCGACTAGCGGGGGCAGAGACCCAGTACTTC
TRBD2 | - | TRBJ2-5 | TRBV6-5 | CASRDAGGRETQYF | TGTGCCAGCAGGGACGCGGGGGGTAGAGAGACCCAGTACTTC
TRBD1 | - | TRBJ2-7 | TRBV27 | CASSPRTGGTSYEQYF | TGTGCCAGCAGTCCAAGAACAGGGGGCACTTCCTACGAGCAGTACTTC
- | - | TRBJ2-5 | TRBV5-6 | CASSWGVRSETQYF | TGTGCCAGCAGCTGGGGGGTGCGTTCAGAGACCCAGTACTTC
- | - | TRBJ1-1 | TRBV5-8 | CASSLTAMNTEAFF | TGTGCCAGCAGCTTGACAGCAATGAACACTGAAGCTTTCTTT
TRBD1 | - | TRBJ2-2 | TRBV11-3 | CASSLESGQGGTGELFF | TGTGCCAGCAGCTTAGAGTCCGGACAGGGTGGGACCGGGGAGCTGTTTTTT
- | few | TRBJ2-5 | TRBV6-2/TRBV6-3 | CASSTSTRETQYF | TGTGCCAGCAGTACCTCTACGAGGGAGACCCAGTACTTC
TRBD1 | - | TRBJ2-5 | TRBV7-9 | CASSPRGQGWTQYF | TGTGCCAGCAGCCCGAGGGGACAGGGATGGACCCAGTACTTC
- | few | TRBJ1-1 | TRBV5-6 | CASSFIPTEAFF | TGTGCCAGCAGCTTTATCCCGACTGAAGCTTTCTTT
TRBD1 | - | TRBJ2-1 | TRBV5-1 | CASSSDRVNEQFF | TGCGCCAGCAGCTCGGACAGGGTCAATGAGCAGTTCTTC
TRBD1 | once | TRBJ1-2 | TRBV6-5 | CASSYSSTGGYGYTF | TGTGCCAGCAGTTACTCGTCGACAGGGGGCTATGGCTACACCTTC
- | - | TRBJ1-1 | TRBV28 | CASSGLFWGGNTEAFF | TGTGCCAGCAGTGGACTATTTTGGGGGGGAAACACTGAAGCTTTCTTT
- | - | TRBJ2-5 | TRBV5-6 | CASSATGGGETQYF | TGTGCCAGCAGCGCGACAGGTGGCGGCGAGACCCAGTACTTC
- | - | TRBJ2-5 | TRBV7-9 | CASSLNRQETQYF | TGTGCCAGCAGCTTAAACAGGCAAGAGACCCAGTACTTC